A selection of T cell receptor beta chains follows, all from one sample in a study of beta chain features in type 1 diabetes. The assay was immunoSEQ multiplex PCR, and TCRdb's table has in-frame clones only and misses some. This sample has about 320,000 clones, with 13% to 15% found just once. Sequenced input: central memory CD4+ T cells from blood. Receptors were obtained from a man aged 30 to 45 in good health. CDR3s include the opening cysteine and the closing phenylalanine or tryptophan. The order of the fields is V gene, clone size, J gene, D gene, CDR3 DNA, CDR3 protein. A D gene is named only where the DNA matches it firmly. Size is stated for part of the rows, as once, few or many counts, or as a class when the clone is expanded.

V gene: TRBV19; clone size: many; J gene: TRBJ1-5; D gene: .; CDR3 DNA: TGTGCCAGTAGTATAGAACCACTGAGCAATCAGCCCCAGCATTTT; CDR3 protein: CASSIEPLSNQPQHF
V gene: TRBV9; clone size: few; J gene: TRBJ1-4; D gene: .; CDR3 DNA: TGTGCCAGCAGCGTAGAGGGGGGCCCTAATGAAAAACTGTTTTTT; CDR3 protein: CASSVEGGPNEKLFF
V gene: TRBV11-3; clone size: .; J gene: TRBJ2-5; D gene: .; CDR3 DNA: TGTGCCAGCAGCGGAACGTCATCGTACCAAGAGACCCAGTACTTC; CDR3 protein: CASSGTSSYQETQYF
V gene: TRBV2; clone size: .; J gene: TRBJ2-1; D gene: .; CDR3 DNA: TGTGCCAGCTCTTCCTCGACAGCTTACAATGAGCAGTTCTTC; CDR3 protein: CASSSSTAYNEQFF
V gene: TRBV7-2; clone size: .; J gene: TRBJ2-5; D gene: .; CDR3 DNA: TGTGCCACAGACTCTGGAGAGACCCAGTACTTC; CDR3 protein: CATDSGETQYF
V gene: TRBV11-3; clone size: few; J gene: TRBJ2-5; D gene: .; CDR3 DNA: TGTGCCAGCAGCCCGGGACAACAAGAGACCCAGTACTTC; CDR3 protein: CASSPGQQETQYF
V gene: TRBV4-3; clone size: few; J gene: TRBJ1-4; D gene: TRBD1; CDR3 DNA: TGCGCCAGCAGCCAAGCCCTTTCGACAGGGGGCCCAACTAATGAAAAACTGTTTTTT; CDR3 protein: CASSQALSTGGPTNEKLFF
V gene: TRBV11-3; clone size: .; J gene: TRBJ2-1; D gene: .; CDR3 DNA: TGTGCCAGCAGCTTTGGAGCCCTAGAGCGCGAGCAGTTCTTC; CDR3 protein: CASSFGALEREQFF
V gene: TRBV9; clone size: .; J gene: TRBJ1-5; D gene: TRBD1; CDR3 DNA: TGTGCCAGCAGCATGGGACAGGGGAGCCGACAGCCCCAGCATTTT; CDR3 protein: CASSMGQGSRQPQHF
V gene: TRBV11-2; clone size: few; J gene: TRBJ1-2; D gene: .; CDR3 DNA: TGTGCCAGCAGCTTGGCCGGTCAGGGCAGCGTCTATGGCTACACCTTC; CDR3 protein: CASSLAGQGSVYGYTF
V gene: TRBV7-2; clone size: .; J gene: TRBJ2-1; D gene: TRBD2; CDR3 DNA: TGTGCCAGCAACCCCTGGGGGGGAAATGAGCAGTTCTTC; CDR3 protein: CASNPWGGNEQFF
V gene: TRBV11-2; clone size: .; J gene: TRBJ2-1; D gene: .; CDR3 DNA: TGTGCCAGCAGCTTAGATCGGGGCGGGGAGCAGTTCTTC; CDR3 protein: CASSLDRGGEQFF
V gene: TRBV5-4; clone size: .; J gene: TRBJ2-4; D gene: .; CDR3 DNA: TGTGCCAGCAGCGCGGAGGAGGCCAAAAACATTCAGTACTTC; CDR3 protein: CASSAEEAKNIQYF
V gene: TRBV5-5; clone size: few; J gene: TRBJ2-4; D gene: .; CDR3 DNA: TGTGCCAGCAGCTCGCCTAGCGAAAACATTCAGTACTTC; CDR3 protein: CASSSPSENIQYF
V gene: TRBV5-4; clone size: .; J gene: TRBJ2-3; D gene: .; CDR3 DNA: TGTGCCAGCAGCTTGGTCTCTAGTCCCACAGATACGCAGTATTTT; CDR3 protein: CASSLVSSPTDTQYF
V gene: TRBV29-1; clone size: few; J gene: TRBJ2-3; D gene: .; CDR3 DNA: TGCAGCGCCGGAGGACATCGAAGTAGCACAGATACGCAGTATTTT; CDR3 protein: CSAGGHRSSTDTQYF
V gene: TRBV28; clone size: .; J gene: TRBJ1-4; D gene: TRBD1; CDR3 DNA: TGTGCCAGCAGTCCCGCCGGACAGGGTGGGGAAAAACTGTTTTTT; CDR3 protein: CASSPAGQGGEKLFF